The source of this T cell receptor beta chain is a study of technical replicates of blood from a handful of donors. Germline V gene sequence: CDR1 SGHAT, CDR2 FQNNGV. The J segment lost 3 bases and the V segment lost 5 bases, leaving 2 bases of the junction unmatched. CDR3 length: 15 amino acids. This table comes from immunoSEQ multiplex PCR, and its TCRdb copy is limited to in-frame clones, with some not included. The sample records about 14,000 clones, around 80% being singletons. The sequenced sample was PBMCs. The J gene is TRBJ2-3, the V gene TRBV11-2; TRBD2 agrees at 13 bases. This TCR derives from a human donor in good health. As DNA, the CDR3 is TGTGCCAGCAGCCGGACTAGCGGGAGTACAGATACGCAGTATTTT. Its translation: CASSRTSGSTDTQYF. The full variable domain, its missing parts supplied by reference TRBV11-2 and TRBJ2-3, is EAGVAQSPRYKIIEKRQSVAFWCNPISGHATLYWYQQILGQGPKLLIQFQNNGVVDDSQLPKDRFSAERLKGVDSTLKIQPAKLEDSAVYLCASSRTSGSTDTQYFGPGTRLTVL.